The next 16 T cell receptor beta chains were all read from a single sample in a study of persistence of HIV-infected CD4 T cells. Lysates of CMV-infected fibroblasts at 10 ug/mL stimulated these cells. Sorted nonresponding memory CD4+ T cells were CD40L-negative, CD69-negative, CD45RO-high. The libraries were made with immunoSEQ version 4 in survey mode. TCRdb keeps only in-frame clones here, not all; method: immunoSEQ multiplex PCR. The sample lists some 31,000 clones, roughly four fifths occurring once. The antigens for these receptors are not known. The sequencing used CD4+ T cells sorted from PBMCs after roughly 17-hour stimulation, collected from a patient who received antiretroviral therapy. These TCRs come from an adult man with HIV who was CMV-seropositive.

This clone occurred a few times. The chain employs TRBV6-5 and TRBJ1-4; 8 nucleotides match TRBD1. V was clipped by 5 bases and J by 8 bases; unmatched bases: 4. The CDR3 has 13 amino acids. Germline V gene data show CDR1 as MNHEY and CDR2 as SVGAGI. CDR3 nucleotides: TGTGCCAGCAGTCCCGGGACAGGAGAAAAACTGTTTTTT. Protein product: CASSPGTGEKLFF.

This clone was seen a single time. V usage is TRBV7-2 and J usage is TRBJ1-1; 7 positions match TRBD1. The trim removed 4 bases at V and 5 bases at J, leaving 13 bases unmatched. The CDR3 runs to 16 residues. In germline, CDR1 is SGHTA, CDR2 FQGNSA. CDR3 amino acids: CASSSRTGGSGTEAFF. The CDR3 DNA sequence: TGTGCCAGCAGCTCACGGACAGGTGGCTCGGGTACTGAAGCTTTCTTT.

The chain links TRBV2 to TRBJ1-3; possible D gene TRBD1, 5 bases. Germline lookup yields CDR1 SNHLY and CDR2 FYNNEI. The CDR3 sequence is 14 residues long. The V end lost 5 bases, the J end lost 4 bases, and 12 bases lay between the germline ends. The CDR3 spells CASSPGTLGNTIYF. The CDR3 DNA follows: TGTGCCAGCAGTCCCGGGACGTTGGGAAACACCATATATTTT.

The genes are TRBV7-9 and TRBJ2-7, with D possibly TRBD1 on 6 matching bases. Trimming took off 5 bases at V and 7 bases at J, with 15 bases between the two ends. Germline V gene sequence: CDR1 SEHNR, CDR2 FQNEAQ (reference sequence). The CDR3 runs 13 residues. CDR3 nucleotides: TGTGCCAGCAGCACACAGACAGGTCGGGAGCAGTACTTC. Protein product: CASSTQTGREQYF.

The chain joins TRBV6-1 to TRBJ1-1; D unresolved. Germline V gene lookup returns CDR1 MNHNS and CDR2 SASEGT. V lost 3 bases, J lost 4 bases, and 9 bases lay in between. The CDR3 contains 13 residues. CDR3 in DNA: TGTGCCAGCAGTGACGTAGGAGGCACTGAAGCTTTCTTT. Encoded protein: CASSDVGGTEAFF.

The rearrangement links TRBV15 to TRBJ2-7; 10 bases are a match to TRBD1. There are 17 residues in the CDR3. The V segment lost 5 bases and the J segment 4 bases; nucleotides outside the gene matches: 14. Germline V gene data show CDR1 as LNHNV and CDR2 as YYDKDF (reference sequence). The DNA for the CDR3 is TGTGCCACCAGCGGTGGATTACGACAGGGGGCAGGGTACGAGCAGTACTTC. Its protein is CATSGGLRQGAGYEQYF.

The gene calls are TRBV7-3 and TRBJ2-3, with D possibly being TRBD1 (6 bases). CDR1 is SGHTA and CDR2 is FQGTGA in the germline V gene. CDR3 length: 16 amino acids. V dropped 3 bases and J dropped 6 bases, with 19 bases sitting between them. The CDR3 here is CASSLGQRGAGDTQYF. The CDR3 nucleotides read TGTGCCAGCAGCTTGGGACAAAGGGGAGCAGGGGATACGCAGTATTTT.

The J gene is TRBJ1-1, the V gene TRBV14; D unclear. V was cut by 1 base and J by 0 bases, with 6 bases left in between. CDR1 is SGHDN, CDR2 FVKESK, per germline. This CDR3 region has 14 residues. The CDR3 spells CASSQGQLNTEAFF. In DNA form, the CDR3 reads TGTGCCAGCAGCCAAGGGCAGTTGAACACTGAAGCTTTCTTT.

This clone was found a few times. This chain links TRBV7-6 with TRBJ1-6; no reliable D call. Trimming pared 1 base from V and 0 bases from J, leaving 4 bases between. The germline V gene encodes CDR1 SGHVS and CDR2 FNYEAQ. The CDR3 runs 15 residues. In nucleotides, the CDR3 is TGTGCCAGCAGCTTAGGGAGCTCCTATAATTCACCCCTCCACTTT. Translation gives CASSLGSSYNSPLHF. Full variable domain (rest looked up from reference TRBV7-6 and TRBJ1-6): GAGVSQSPRYKVTKRGQDVALRCDPISGHVSLYWYRQALGQGPEFLTYFNYEAQQDKSGLPNDRFSAERPEGSISTLTIQRTEQRDSAMYRCASSLGSSYNSPLHFGNGTRLTVT.

This clone has more than one count but fewer than ten. CDR3 sequence reads: CASSYSKWTGDQPQHF. CDR3 in DNA: TGTGCCAGCAGTTACTCCAAATGGACAGGGGACCAGCCCCAGCATTTT. V and J are TRBV6-5 and TRBJ1-5, with 9 nucleotides matching TRBD1. J lost 7 bases, V lost 0 bases, and 7 bases had no gene match. The CDR3 is made up of 16 amino acids. Germline lookup yields CDR1 MNHEY and CDR2 SVGAGI.

V usage is TRBV2 and J usage is TRBJ1-3; TRBD1 matches 9 bases. Trimming took 3 bases from V and 3 from J; bases not matched to a gene: 6. The V gene's germline CDR1 is SNHLY and CDR2 FYNNEI. CDR3 length: 16 residues. The CDR3 nucleotides are TGTGCCAGCAGTGAGGGGACAGGGCGTTTTGGAAACACCATATATTTT. Residues: CASSEGTGRFGNTIYF. The full variable domain, rest sourced from reference TRBV2 and TRBJ1-3, is EPEVTQTPSHQVTQMGQEVILRCVPISNHLYFYWYRQILGQKVEFLVSFYNNEISEKSEIFDDQFSVERPDGSNFTLKIRSTKLEDSAMYFCASSEGTGRFGNTIYFGEGSWLTVV.

The rearrangement uses TRBV6-5 and TRBJ1-4; a weak D match, TRBD1 (5 bases). CDR3 length equals 14 residues. Germline V lookup: CDR1 MNHEY, CDR2 SVGAGI. Trimming shortened V by 11 bases and J by 5 bases, and 18 bases separated the two germline ends. The CDR3 DNA is TGTGCCTGCTCTAGGGGACCAATCAATGAAAAACTGTTTTTT. Amino acid sequence: CACSRGPINEKLFF.

The chain is built from TRBV19 and TRBJ2-1; D is unclear. CDR3 length equals 13 residues. The V gene lost 4 bases and the J gene lost 3 bases, with 7 bases spanning the gap. The germline gives CDR1 LNHDA, CDR2 SQIVND (reference sequence). Here the CDR3 DNA reads TGTGCCAGTAGTAAAAACAACTACAATGAGCAGTTCTTC. This translates into CASSKNNYNEQFF.

The chain couples TRBV19 to TRBJ1-4; no reliable D call. The CDR3 is 17 residues long. CDR1 is LNHDA and CDR2 is SQIVND in the germline V gene (reference sequence). The V gene lost 7 bases and the J gene lost 0 bases, with 18 bases spanning the gap. For the CDR3, the DNA is TGTGCCAGTATGGTTGGACGCTACTCTGCAACTAATGAAAAACTGTTTTTT. It yields the protein CASMVGRYSATNEKLFF. Filled out from reference TRBV19 and TRBJ1-4, the complete variable domain reads DGGITQSPKYLFRKEGQNVTLSCEQNLNHDAMYWYRQDPGQGLRLIYYSQIVNDFQKGDIAEGYSVSREKKESFPLTVTSAQKNPTAFYLCASMVGRYSATNEKLFFGSGTQLSVL.

The V call is TRBV18, the J call TRBJ1-5; D perhaps matches TRBD1 (6 bases). Trimming took off 3 bases at V and 5 bases at J, with 20 bases between the two ends. Per germline, CDR1 KGHSH and CDR2 LQKENI. The CDR3 length is 17 residues. The CDR3 protein is CASSPIPGGGPDQPQHF. CDR3 nucleotide sequence: TGTGCCAGCTCACCCATCCCGGGGGGGGGCCCCGATCAGCCCCAGCATTTT.

V is TRBV19 and J is TRBJ2-7; 8 positions agree with TRBD2. Germline values: CDR1 LNHDA, CDR2 SQIVND (reference sequence). The trim removed 3 bases at V and 0 bases at J, leaving 1 base unmatched. The CDR3 length is 14 residues. CDR3 loop: CASSIGTSSYEQYF. CDR3 nucleotides: TGTGCCAGTAGTATTGGGACTAGCTCCTACGAGCAGTACTTC. The full variable domain, in which reference TRBV19 and TRBJ2-7 provide the parts outside the CDR3, is DGGITQSPKYLFRKEGQNVTLSCEQNLNHDAMYWYRQDPGQGLRLIYYSQIVNDFQKGDIAEGYSVSREKKESFPLTVTSAQKNPTAFYLCASSIGTSSYEQYFGPGTRLTVT.